This T cell receptor beta chain came from a study of shared clonotypes between healthy human individuals. Whole-study context: The people who gave samples were two women and three men aged 18 to 49.

About this clone: Its antigen is unknown.

This was a deep-level run. An even split of each subset's genomic DNA across several immunoSEQ plates was performed. The method was immunoSEQ multiplex PCR; TCRdb's version includes in-frame clones alone and lacks a portion of them. This sample has around 1.4 million clones, with approximately 98.5% found just once. Germline loops: CDR1 LNHDA, CDR2 SQIVND (reference sequence). The CDR3 runs 14 residues. The V end lost 1 base, the J end lost 7 bases, and 13 bases lay between the germline ends. Whole-study results and caveats: Collection of samples was limited to blood; tissue repertoires likely differ.

The sample taken for sequencing was naive CD4+ T cells sorted from blood. This sample's subset: CD45RA+ positively selected. The rearrangement uses TRBV19 and TRBJ1-1; no definite D call. This sequence originates from a young man in good health. Written as DNA, the CDR3 is TGTGCCAGTAGTATAGTACCCCGGGCTGGTGAAGCTTTCTTT. Translated: CASSIVPRAGEAFF. Drawing the rest from reference TRBV19 and TRBJ1-1, the complete variable domain is DGGITQSPKYLFRKEGQNVTLSCEQNLNHDAMYWYRQDPGQGLRLIYYSQIVNDFQKGDIAEGYSVSREKKESFPLTVTSAQKNPTAFYLCASSIVPRAGEAFFGQGTRLTVV.